This TCR beta chain was sequenced in a study of T cell responses to AZD1222 COVID-19 vaccine. Points on this clone: Its cognate antigen is unknown.

Germline assignment: CDR1 SGHNT and CDR2 YENEEA. Trimming removed 2 bases from V and 4 bases from J, with 8 bases in between. The CDR3 runs 13 residues. The assay was immunoSEQ multiplex PCR, and TCRdb's table has in-frame clones only and misses some. The data contain 150,000 to 200,000 clones, around 88% of them singletons. General study points: Compared with day 0, the breadth and depth of the Spike-specific TCR repertoire rose significantly after two doses of AZD1222.

The chain couples TRBV11-3 to TRBJ2-5, with D possibly matching TRBD1 (6 bases). This receptor was identified in an adult who received the AZD1222 COVID-19 vaccine. The source was peripheral blood, collected 28 days after the second AZD1222 dose. CDR3: CASSLRGTETQYF. The CDR3 region has the DNA TGTGCCAGCAGCTTAAGGGGGACAGAGACCCAGTACTTC. Looking up the rest from reference TRBV11-3 and TRBJ2-5 gives the full variable domain: EAGVVQSPRYKIIEKKQPVAFWCNPISGHNTLYWYLQNLGQGPELLIRYENEEAVDDSQLPKDRFSAERLKGVDSTLKIQPAELGDSAVYLCASSLRGTETQYFGPGTRLLVL.